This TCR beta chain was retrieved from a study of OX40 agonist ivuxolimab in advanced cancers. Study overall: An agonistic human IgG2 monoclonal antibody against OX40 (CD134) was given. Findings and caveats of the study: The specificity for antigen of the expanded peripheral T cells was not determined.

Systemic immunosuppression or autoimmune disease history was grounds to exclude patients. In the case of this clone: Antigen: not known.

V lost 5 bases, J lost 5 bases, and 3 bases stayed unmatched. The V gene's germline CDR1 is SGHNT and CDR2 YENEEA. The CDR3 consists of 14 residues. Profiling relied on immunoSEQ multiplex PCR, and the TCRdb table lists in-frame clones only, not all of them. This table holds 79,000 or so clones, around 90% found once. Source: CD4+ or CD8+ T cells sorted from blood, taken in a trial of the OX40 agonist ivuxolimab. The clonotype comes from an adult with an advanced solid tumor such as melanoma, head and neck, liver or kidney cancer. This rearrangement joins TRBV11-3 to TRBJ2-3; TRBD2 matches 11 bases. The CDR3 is CASSRGLAGDTQYF. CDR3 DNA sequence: TGTGCCAGCAGCCGTGGACTAGCGGGAGATACGCAGTATTTT.